This T cell receptor (beta chain) was captured in a study of identical twins. Study results and caveats: Within beta out-of-frame sequences, the excess sharing observed between twins was weaker. The conclusions drew on cross-sectional statistical analysis instead of tracking the same donors. Cord blood beta clonotypes present at high abundance carried fewer insertions; no such pattern appeared in memory repertoires.

A universal primer site was created by template switching, with the cDNA bearing unique molecular identifiers. From the 5' RACE reads, TCRdb called clonotypes with MiXCR, one entry per CDR3 protein. This sample has fewer than 350,000 distinct CDR3 sequences, with 8% to 9% found just once. This clonotype was seen at least ten times. Its antigen remains unknown. Relative to the germline gene, one junction end is altered; a read error may explain this. The CDR3 loop spans 15 amino acids. This sample also appeared in a second study, on yellow fever vaccine responses in identical twins.

This chain links TRBV12-3 or TRBV12-4 with TRBJ2-1; the match to TRBD2 covers 10 bases. This receptor was identified in a woman in her late teens or twenties in good health. The sequenced sample was memory (CD45RO+) T cells sorted from blood. CDR3 nucleotides: TGTGTCAGCAGTTTGTTCCTAGCGGGAGACAATGAGCAGTTCTTC. This codes for CVSSLFLAGDNEQFF.